These 27 T cell receptor beta chains were sequenced from one sample in a study of monozygotic twins with inflammatory bowel disease. TCRdb reprocessed the 5' RACE reads; each CDR3 protein has one entry and no DNA is given. This specimen shows approximately 150,000 distinct CDR3 sequences; the ten leading clones hold around 7.2%. Sequencing was performed on blood. These receptors originate from a human donor with ulcerative colitis or Crohn's disease, or a healthy co-twin of an affected twin (not recorded which).

The chain recombines TRBV21-1 with TRBJ1-5. TRBV21-1 is listed as a pseudogene. This CDR3 contains 14 residues. The CDR3 region is CASSKGQRNQPQHF.

The chain links TRBV5-1 to TRBJ2-1. The CDR3 has 15 residues. Germline V gene sequence: CDR1 SGHRS, CDR2 YFSETQ. This chain's CDR3 is CASSLEENSYNEQFF.

The chain employs TRBV5-6 and TRBJ2-7; TCRdb's D call, TRBD2, is unchecked because there is no DNA. The CDR3 is 16 residues long. Germline V gene data show CDR1 as SGHDT and CDR2 as YYEEEE. The CDR3 loop reads CASSLPGTSNNYEQYF.

The chain carries TRBV14 and TRBJ2-1. The CDR3 loop spans 13 amino acids. Germline V CDR1 and CDR2: SGHDN, FVKESK. This CDR3 is CASSQERLNEQFF.

V gene TRBV12-3 or TRBV12-4 combines with J gene TRBJ1-6; TCRdb's assignment of TRBD1 cannot be checked, as there is no DNA. This CDR3 comprises 14 residues. CDR3 loop: CASSNGQENSPLHF.

V usage is TRBV15 and J usage is TRBJ2-7. In germline, CDR1 is LNHNV, CDR2 YYDKDF (reference sequence). CDR3 length: 15 residues. The CDR3 sequence: CATSSLRGPPYEQYF. The complete variable domain, with remaining parts taken from reference TRBV15 and TRBJ2-7, reads DAMVIQNPRYQVTQFGKPVTLSCSQTLNHNVMYWYQQKSSQAPKLLFHYYDKDFNNEADTPDNFQSRRPNTSFCFLDIRSPGLGDTAMYLCATSSLRGPPYEQYFGPGTRLTVT.

The V call is TRBV6-6, the J call TRBJ2-7. The length of the CDR3 is 12 residues. Germline V lookup: CDR1 MNHNY, CDR2 SVGAGI (reference sequence). The CDR3 loop is CASSYDAYEQYF.

The V gene is TRBV5-1, the J gene TRBJ1-5; TCRdb names TRBD1, which stays unverified in the absence of DNA. CDR3 length equals 15 residues. Germline V gene sequence: CDR1 SGHRS, CDR2 YFSETQ. The CDR3 region is CASSRGGEGNQPQHF.

This chain connects TRBV18 to TRBJ2-3; TCRdb calls TRBD2, which cannot be checked without DNA. Germline CDR1 is KGHSH and CDR2 is LQKENI. The CDR3 sequence is 15 residues long. This CDR3 is CASSPLAGGSDTQYF.

This rearrangement joins TRBV3-1 to TRBJ2-7. CDR3 length: 17 amino acids. Germline loops: CDR1 LGHDT, CDR2 YNNKEL (reference sequence). The CDR3 loop is CASSPVSRQLGVYEQYF.

V gene TRBV9 combines with J gene TRBJ1-1; absent DNA, TCRdb's TRBD1 call cannot be checked. CDR3 length: 13 amino acids. The germline gives CDR1 SGDLS, CDR2 YYNGEE. The CDR3 loop reads CASSFGQGTEAFF. The full variable domain, in which reference TRBV9 and TRBJ1-1 provide the parts outside the CDR3, is DSGVTQTPKHLITATGQRVTLRCSPRSGDLSVYWYQQSLDQGLQFLIQYYNGEERAKGNILERFSAQQFPDLHSELNLSSLELGDSALYFCASSFGQGTEAFFGQGTRLTVV.

The chain employs TRBV6-2 or TRBV6-3 and TRBJ2-5; TCRdb designates TRBD1, a call that cannot be tested without DNA. Germline V lookup: CDR1 MNHEY, CDR2 SVGEGT. The CDR3 sequence is 15 residues long. The CDR3 region is CASTPTWDGQETQYF.

The chain uses TRBV5-4 and TRBJ2-3; TCRdb designates TRBD2, a call that cannot be tested without DNA. Germline loops: CDR1 SGHNT, CDR2 YYREEE (reference sequence). The CDR3 extends over 20 amino acids. CDR3: CASSLGAGTISGLGTDTQYF.

V usage is TRBV20-1 and J usage is TRBJ2-1. The V gene's germline CDR1 is DFQATT and CDR2 SNEGSKA (reference sequence). The CDR3 is 16 amino acids. CDR3 sequence: CSARELVGNVYNEQFF.

V is TRBV4-1 and J is TRBJ2-1; the TCRdb D gene call, TRBD1, has no DNA to confirm it. The CDR3 is 12 amino acids. Germline V gives CDR1 MGHRA, CDR2 YSYEKL. CDR3 region: CASSQGGYEQFF.

The rearrangement joins TRBV2 to TRBJ1-2; TCRdb's D gene call, TRBD1, goes unchecked for lack of DNA. The CDR3 extends over 15 amino acids. The germline V gene encodes CDR1 SNHLY and CDR2 FYNNEI. Here the CDR3 reads CASSEVAGSNYGYTF. The full variable domain, with the rest looked up from reference TRBV2 and TRBJ1-2, is EPEVTQTPSHQVTQMGQEVILRCVPISNHLYFYWYRQILGQKVEFLVSFYNNEISEKSEIFDDQFSVERPDGSNFTLKIRSTKLEDSAMYFCASSEVAGSNYGYTFGSGTRLTVV.

This chain uses TRBV25-1 with TRBJ1-2; the D gene TCRdb calls, TRBD1, cannot be checked with no DNA. Germline V lookup: CDR1 MGHDK, CDR2 SYGVNS. The CDR3 runs 13 residues. CDR3 protein: CASSDPGRFGYTF.

This sequence joins TRBV10-1 and TRBJ2-1. CDR1 WNHNN and CDR2 SYGVQD come from the germline V gene (reference sequence). The CDR3 runs 14 residues. The CDR3 sequence is CASSGPAPYNEQFF.

V is TRBV7-2 and J is TRBJ1-1. Per the germline V gene, CDR1 is SGHTA and CDR2 is FQGNSA. The CDR3 sequence is 12 residues long. CDR3 amino acids: CASSMTNTEAFF.

V is TRBV28 and J is TRBJ2-2; TCRdb lists TRBD2, though no DNA is available to test this call. The CDR3 runs 15 residues. From germline, CDR1 is MDHEN and CDR2 SYDVKM. CDR3 amino acids: CASRLTSFGTGELFF.

The rearrangement joins TRBV5-4 to TRBJ2-1; TCRdb reports TRBD2, a call that lacks DNA to check it against. The CDR3 has 14 amino acids. Germline V gene sequence: CDR1 SGHNT, CDR2 YYREEE (reference sequence). CDR3: CASSSPGLGNEQFF.

J is TRBJ1-1 and V is TRBV6-6; TCRdb reports TRBD1, a call that lacks DNA to check it against. CDR1 is MNHNY, CDR2 SVGAGI, per germline (reference sequence). The CDR3 consists of 14 residues. CDR3 in amino acids: CASRLREFVTEAFF.

This chain uses TRBV6-5 with TRBJ2-1; lacking DNA, the TRBD1 call made by TCRdb goes unchecked. Per germline, CDR1 MNHEY and CDR2 SVGAGI. The CDR3 consists of 15 residues. The CDR3 here is CASSYPSTDYNEQFF.

The chain employs TRBV30 and TRBJ1-4. This CDR3 region has 13 residues. Germline V lookup: CDR1 GTSNPN, CDR2 SVGIG (reference sequence). The chain's CDR3 is CAWSWRGNEKLFF. The full variable domain, with the rest looked up from reference TRBV30 and TRBJ1-4, is SQTIHQWPATLVQPVGSPLSLECTVEGTSNPNLYWYRQAAGRGLQLLFYSVGIGQISSEVPQNLSASRPQDRQFILSSKKLLLSDSGFYLCAWSWRGNEKLFFGSGTQLSVL.

The J gene is TRBJ2-2, the V gene TRBV24-1; with no DNA, the TCRdb D assignment of TRBD1 cannot be verified. This CDR3 spans 17 amino acids. The V gene's germline CDR1 is KGHDR and CDR2 SFDVKD. CDR3 protein: CATSDFRDRGYSGELFF.

The chain joins TRBV20-1 to TRBJ2-1; no DNA is available, so the TRBD1 call from TCRdb remains unchecked. Germline loops: CDR1 DFQATT, CDR2 SNEGSKA (reference sequence). CDR3 length equals 16 residues. This CDR3 is CSARDGWGGRNNEQFF.

The chain recombines TRBV29-1 with TRBJ2-7; TCRdb proposes TRBD1, but this gene call is untestable without DNA. This CDR3 has 13 residues. Per germline, CDR1 SQVTM and CDR2 ANQGSEA. This CDR3 reads CSVEERGAYEQYF.